Listed here are 28 T cell receptor beta chains from one sample, sequenced in a study of T cell changes during pregnancy in multiple sclerosis. Method: immunoSEQ multiplex PCR; TCRdb's copy keeps in-frame clones and lacks some. Counted here are just over 90,000 clones, around 92% occurring once; the ten biggest clones make up over 1.5%. The input for sequencing was peripheral blood, taken after pregnancy. These receptor sequences come from a female donor in good health, enrolled as a control in a pregnancy study.

The CDR3 here is CASSIDRDTIFYGYTF. CDR3 sequence (DNA): TGTGCCAGTAGTATAGACAGAGACACCATATTCTATGGCTACACCTTC. The chain couples TRBV19 to TRBJ1-2; D not certain. Germline loops: CDR1 LNHDA, CDR2 SQIVND (reference sequence). CDR3 length: 16 amino acids. Deletions cut 0 bases from V and 4 bases from J, with 15 bases between.

In this sample, this clone turned up a few times. The V and J genes are TRBV25-1 and TRBJ2-7; maybe TRBD1 (5 bases). The CDR3 extends over 12 amino acids. The germline CDR1 and CDR2 sequences are MGHDK and SYGVNS. The ends were cut back, 8 bases at V and 3 bases at J, with 11 bases in the middle. CDR3 DNA: TGTGCCAGCCGAAGGGGAATCTACGAGCAGTACTTC. The encoded protein is CASRRGIYEQYF.

In DNA form, the CDR3 reads TGTGCCAGCAGGGAGGACAGGGGTGTGAACACTGAAGCTTTCTTT. It translates to CASREDRGVNTEAFF. The V and J genes are TRBV11-2 and TRBJ1-1; 9 bases fit TRBD1. CDR3 length: 15 residues. The trim removed 6 bases at V and 0 bases at J, leaving 5 bases unmatched. CDR1 is SGHAT, CDR2 FQNNGV, per germline.

The chain recombines TRBV12-5 with TRBJ1-5; 7 positions agree with TRBD1. This CDR3 has 18 residues. J gave up 0 bases and V 6 bases, and 14 bases lay outside the gene matches. Per the germline V gene, CDR1 is LGHNT and CDR2 is FRNRAP. CDR3 nucleotide sequence: TGTGCTAGTGGCCGAGCCGGGACAGCCCATTATAGCAATCAGCCCCAGCATTTT. Protein sequence: CASGRAGTAHYSNQPQHF.

This chain joins TRBV18 and TRBJ2-3, with 7 bases fitting TRBD1. The junction had 9 bases not matched to a gene; V was cut back by 5 bases and J by 4 bases. Per the germline V gene, CDR1 is KGHSH and CDR2 is LQKENI. The CDR3 loop spans 15 amino acids. CDR3 residues: CASSSQGWASDTQYF. CDR3 coding DNA: TGTGCCAGCTCATCACAGGGGTGGGCTTCAGATACGCAGTATTTT.

This clone was counted once. The J gene is TRBJ1-6, the V gene TRBV10-2; D unresolved. Trimming removed 3 bases at V and 7 bases at J, with 10 bases between. Looked up from germline, CDR1 is WSHSY and CDR2 is SAAADI. CDR3 length equals 14 residues. CDR3 loop: CASSENGINSPLHF. The CDR3 DNA sequence: TGCGCCAGCAGTGAAAATGGCATCAATTCACCCCTCCACTTT.

CDR3 sequence (DNA): TGTGCCAGCAGGACAGATCTTAACACTGAAGCTTTCTTT. This sequence encodes CASRTDLNTEAFF. The V call is TRBV25-1, the J call TRBJ1-1; a possible D gene is TRBD1 (5 bases). The CDR3 totals 13 residues. Germline lookup yields CDR1 MGHDK and CDR2 SYGVNS. With 6 bases removed from V and 2 bases from J, the gap between germline ends came to 10 bases.

The chain has TRBV19 and TRBJ1-6; 9 bases agree with TRBD1. With V trimmed by 2 bases and J by 7 bases, 3 bases remained unmatched. Germline V gene sequence: CDR1 LNHDA, CDR2 SQIVND (reference sequence). The CDR3 runs 15 residues. CDR3 sequence reads: CASSIWDRENSPLHF. In DNA, the CDR3 is TGTGCCAGTAGTATATGGGACAGGGAAAATTCACCCCTCCACTTT. The full variable domain, in which reference TRBV19 and TRBJ1-6 provide the parts outside the CDR3, is DGGITQSPKYLFRKEGQNVTLSCEQNLNHDAMYWYRQDPGQGLRLIYYSQIVNDFQKGDIAEGYSVSREKKESFPLTVTSAQKNPTAFYLCASSIWDRENSPLHFGNGTRLTVT.

The chain links TRBV2 to TRBJ1-6, with 8 bases lining up with TRBD1. The CDR3 length is 14 residues. Germline-derived CDR1 and CDR2 are SNHLY and FYNNEI. Trimming at V came to 7 bases and at J to 8 bases, leaving 7 bases not matched to a gene. CDR3 nucleotide sequence: TGTGCCAGCAACCGGGGGACAGGTGATTCACCCCTCCACTTT. Residues: CASNRGTGDSPLHF.

V gene TRBV7-6 combines with J gene TRBJ2-7, with a weak D call TRBD2 (6 bases). Trimming shortened V by 5 bases and J by 0 bases, and 14 bases separated the two germline ends. CDR1 is SGHVS and CDR2 is FNYEAQ in the germline V gene. The CDR3 totals 15 residues. The CDR3 sequence is CASSLLGEDSYEQYF. The CDR3 nucleotides are TGTGCCAGCAGCCTGCTGGGGGAGGACTCCTACGAGCAGTACTTC.

The chain combines TRBV7-9 with TRBJ1-1; unclear D gene. CDR3 length: 12 residues. Trimming took off 5 bases at V and 3 bases at J, with 7 bases between the two ends. Germline lookup yields CDR1 SEHNR and CDR2 FQNEAQ (reference sequence). The DNA for the CDR3 is TGTGCCAGCAGCCCAGCGGACACTGAAGCTTTCTTT. Translated: CASSPADTEAFF. The complete variable domain, with remaining parts taken from reference TRBV7-9 and TRBJ1-1, reads DTGVSQNPRHKITKRGQNVTFRCDPISEHNRLYWYRQTLGQGPEFLTYFQNEAQLEKSRLLSDRFSAERPKGSFSTLEIQRTEQGDSAMYLCASSPADTEAFFGQGTRLTVV.

The chain uses TRBV7-8 and TRBJ2-3; TRBD1 matches at 10 bases. This CDR3 is built from 15 residues. J was trimmed by 5 bases and V by 5 bases; bases with no gene match: 7. CDR1 SGHVS and CDR2 FQNEAQ come from the germline V gene. The CDR3 protein is CASSLDRGRRDTQYF. In DNA, the CDR3 is TGTGCCAGCAGCCTTGACAGGGGGCGAAGAGATACGCAGTATTTT.

The CDR3 region has the DNA TGTGCCAGCAGCCAACGACACGTCACAAACCCCTACGAGCAGTACTTC. Translated, it gives CASSQRHVTNPYEQYF. The rearrangement joins TRBV5-8 to TRBJ2-7; D call uncertain. Germline V lookup: CDR1 SGHTS, CDR2 YDEGEE. V gave up 4 bases and J gave up 2 bases, with 19 bases separating them. CDR3 length: 16 residues. The variable domain in full, with the rest retrieved from reference TRBV5-8 and TRBJ2-7, is EAGVTQSPTHLIKTRGQQATLRCSPISGHTSVYWYQQALGLGLQFLLWYDEGEERNRGNFPPRFSGRQFPNYSSELNVNALELEDSALYLCASSQRHVTNPYEQYFGPGTRLTVT.

The chain is built from TRBV6-5 and TRBJ2-4; TRBD2 matches 8 bases. Germline V gives CDR1 MNHEY, CDR2 SVGAGI. J lost 6 bases, V lost 4 bases, and 5 bases had no gene match. The CDR3 totals 14 residues. CDR3 sequence reads: CASSSGLAGNIQYF. The CDR3 DNA is TGTGCCAGCAGTTCCGGACTAGCCGGAAACATTCAGTACTTC.

The chain uses TRBV6-1 and TRBJ1-5; 8 bases are a match to TRBD1. J lost 1 base, V lost 1 base, and 12 bases had no gene match. The V gene's germline CDR1 is MNHNS and CDR2 SASEGT. This CDR3 has 19 amino acids. The CDR3 DNA is TGTGCCAGCAGTGAAGGGTTCTGGACAGGGAAGAGGAGCAATCAGCCCCAGCATTTT. The encoded protein is CASSEGFWTGKRSNQPQHF.

This chain joins TRBV7-6 and TRBJ2-3, with TRBD2 identical over 8 bases. V shed 5 bases, J shed 0 bases, and the junction held 7 bases outside the gene matches. Germline V gene sequence: CDR1 SGHVS, CDR2 FNYEAQ. This CDR3 has 16 residues. The CDR3 here is CASSLRGDPSTDTQYF. Here the CDR3 DNA reads TGTGCCAGCAGCCTGCGGGGGGACCCTAGCACAGATACGCAGTATTTT. The full variable domain, rest sourced from reference TRBV7-6 and TRBJ2-3, is GAGVSQSPRYKVTKRGQDVALRCDPISGHVSLYWYRQALGQGPEFLTYFNYEAQQDKSGLPNDRFSAERPEGSISTLTIQRTEQRDSAMYRCASSLRGDPSTDTQYFGPGTRLTVL.

The chain uses TRBV4-3 and TRBJ2-6, with 7 nucleotides matching TRBD1. Germline assignment: CDR1 LGHNA and CDR2 YSLEER. This CDR3 is built from 18 residues. V shed 4 bases, J shed 0 bases, and the junction held 9 bases outside the gene matches. DNA for the CDR3: TGCGCCAGCAGCCCATCCGGGACAGACCACTCTGGGGCCAACGTCCTGACTTTC. It codes for CASSPSGTDHSGANVLTF.

This clone was detected only once. The CDR3 DNA follows: TGTGCCAGCAGCGCGGGACAGGGGGTCTACAATGAGCAGTTCTTC. This encodes CASSAGQGVYNEQFF. The gene calls are TRBV7-9 and TRBJ2-1, with TRBD1 identical over 11 bases. Per germline, CDR1 SEHNR and CDR2 FQNEAQ (reference sequence). This CDR3 has 15 amino acids. V trimming: 5 bases; J trimming: 3 bases; junction bases outside the gene matches: 3. Looking up the rest from reference TRBV7-9 and TRBJ2-1 gives the full variable domain: DTGVSQNPRHKITKRGQNVTFRCDPISEHNRLYWYRQTLGQGPEFLTYFQNEAQLEKSRLLSDRFSAERPKGSFSTLEIQRTEQGDSAMYLCASSAGQGVYNEQFFGPGTRLTVL.

This chain links TRBV6-5 with TRBJ2-5; D gene uncertain. CDR3 length: 14 amino acids. V lost 2 bases and J 4 bases, leaving 11 bases between the germline ends. Germline CDR1 MNHEY, CDR2 SVGAGI. CDR3 sequence reads: CASSYLQSSETQYF. CDR3 coding DNA: TGTGCCAGCAGTTACCTCCAGTCCTCAGAGACCCAGTACTTC.

The chain carries TRBV7-2 and TRBJ2-7; D is ambiguous. The CDR3 covers 11 residues. V shed 2 bases and J shed 6 bases, with 5 bases lying between them. Germline assignment: CDR1 SGHTA and CDR2 FQGNSA. CDR3 region: CASSLTVEQYF. For the CDR3, the DNA is TGTGCCAGCAGCTTAACTGTCGAGCAGTACTTC.

The genes are TRBV6-1 and TRBJ2-1; 13 bases map to TRBD2. This CDR3 comprises 14 residues. Germline CDR1 reads MNHNS; CDR2 reads SASEGT. Losses at the gene ends were 5 bases for V and 15 bases for J; bases not matched to a gene: 10. The CDR3 DNA reads TGTGCCAGCAGTCCCCCTGGACTAGCGGGGGTGCCGTTCTTC. Protein: CASSPPGLAGVPFF.

The rearrangement uses TRBV7-2 and TRBJ2-3, with 8 bases lining up with TRBD1. CDR1 SGHTA and CDR2 FQGNSA come from the germline V gene. J was trimmed by 4 bases and V by 4 bases; bases with no gene match: 4. CDR3 size: 14 residues. This chain's CDR3 is CASSSDRASDTQYF. The DNA of the CDR3 is TGTGCCAGCAGCTCGGACAGGGCCTCAGATACGCAGTATTTT.

V and J are TRBV6-5 and TRBJ2-5, with 7 nucleotides matching TRBD2. Germline lookup yields CDR1 MNHEY and CDR2 SVGAGI. After removal of 0 bases from V and 4 bases from J, the junction contained 5 bases not matched to a gene. The CDR3 has 15 residues. CDR3 nucleotide sequence: TGTGCCAGCAGTTACTCGACAGCGGGACGAGAGACCCAGTACTTC. Translation gives CASSYSTAGRETQYF.

The rearrangement uses TRBV19 and TRBJ2-2; 9 positions match TRBD1. The ends lost 3 bases at V and 2 bases at J; junction bases unmatched: 7. Germline loops: CDR1 LNHDA, CDR2 SQIVND (reference sequence). The length of the CDR3 is 17 residues. The CDR3 DNA reads TGTGCCAGTAGTATTCGGAGGGGACAGGGAAACACCGGGGAGCTGTTTTTT. Amino acids: CASSIRRGQGNTGELFF.

This clone was observed once. This chain joins TRBV14 and TRBJ1-4; D perhaps matches TRBD1 (6 bases). The V end was cut by 2 bases, the J end by 2 bases, with 9 bases between. This CDR3 has 15 residues. Germline V CDR1 and CDR2: SGHDN, FVKESK. The DNA for the CDR3 is TGTGCCAGCAGCCAACTCAGGGGCACTAATGAAAAACTGTTTTTT. Translated: CASSQLRGTNEKLFF.

This chain links TRBV12-5 with TRBJ2-7; perhaps TRBD2 as D (5 bases). This CDR3 contains 13 residues. Germline assignment: CDR1 LGHNT and CDR2 FRNRAP. Between the trimmed V and J ends, which lost 9 bases and 0 bases, there was a span of 12 bases. CDR3: CARARRDSYEQYF. For the CDR3, the DNA is TGTGCTAGAGCCAGACGGGACTCCTACGAGCAGTACTTC.

V usage is TRBV29-1 and J usage is TRBJ1-1, with D maybe TRBD1 (6 bases). The CDR3 sequence is 13 residues long. Germline V gene sequence: CDR1 SQVTM, CDR2 ANQGSEA. The germline V and J ends were trimmed by 3 bases and 7 bases, with 15 bases remaining between them. The CDR3 loop reads CSVEGGLSYEAFF. Written as DNA, the CDR3 is TGCAGCGTTGAGGGGGGGCTGAGCTATGAAGCTTTCTTT.

The genes are TRBV13 and TRBJ2-7; 8 nucleotides match TRBD1. Looked up from germline, CDR1 is PRHDT and CDR2 is FYEKMQ (reference sequence). This CDR3 spans 13 amino acids. The V and J ends lost 5 bases and 6 bases, in that order; junction bases with no gene match: 6. The CDR3 reads CASSQDRAGEQYF. The CDR3 DNA sequence: TGTGCCAGCAGCCAGGACAGGGCTGGCGAGCAGTACTTC. The full variable domain, rest sourced from reference TRBV13 and TRBJ2-7, is AAGVIQSPRHLIKEKRETATLKCYPIPRHDTVYWYQQGPGQDPQFLISFYEKMQSDKGSIPDRFSAQQFSDYHSELNMSSLELGDSALYFCASSQDRAGEQYFGPGTRLTVT.